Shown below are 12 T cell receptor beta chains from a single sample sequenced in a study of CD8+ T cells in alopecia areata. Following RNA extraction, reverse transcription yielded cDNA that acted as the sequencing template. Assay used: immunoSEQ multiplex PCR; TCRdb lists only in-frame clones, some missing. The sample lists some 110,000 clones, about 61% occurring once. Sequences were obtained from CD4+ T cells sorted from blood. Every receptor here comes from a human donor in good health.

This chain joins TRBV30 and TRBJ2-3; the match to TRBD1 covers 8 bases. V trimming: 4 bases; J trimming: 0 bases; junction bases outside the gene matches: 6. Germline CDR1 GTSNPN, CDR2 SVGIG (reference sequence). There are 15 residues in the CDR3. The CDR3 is CAWNSQGVSTDTQYF. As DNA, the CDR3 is TGTGCCTGGAACTCACAGGGGGTTAGCACAGATACGCAGTATTTT.

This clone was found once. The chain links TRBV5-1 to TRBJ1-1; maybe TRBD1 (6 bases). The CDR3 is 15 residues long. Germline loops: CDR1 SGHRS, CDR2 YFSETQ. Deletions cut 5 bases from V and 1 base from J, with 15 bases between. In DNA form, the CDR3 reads TGCGCCAGCAGGACGGAGGGGGGAAGGAACACTGAAGCTTTCTTT. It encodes CASRTEGGRNTEAFF.

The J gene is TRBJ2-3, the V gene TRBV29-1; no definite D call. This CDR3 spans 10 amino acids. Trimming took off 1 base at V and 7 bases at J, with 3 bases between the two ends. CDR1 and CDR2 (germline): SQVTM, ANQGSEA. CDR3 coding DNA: TGCAGCGTTGAAGTCAATACGCAGTATTTT. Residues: CSVEVNTQYF.

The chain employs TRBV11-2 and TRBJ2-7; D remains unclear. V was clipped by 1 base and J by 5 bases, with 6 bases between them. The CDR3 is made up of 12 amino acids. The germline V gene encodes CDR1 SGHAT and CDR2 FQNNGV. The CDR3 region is CASSLVGDEQYF. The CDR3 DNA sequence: TGTGCCAGCAGCTTAGTCGGCGACGAGCAGTACTTC. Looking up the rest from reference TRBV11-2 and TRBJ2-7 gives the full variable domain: EAGVAQSPRYKIIEKRQSVAFWCNPISGHATLYWYQQILGQGPKLLIQFQNNGVVDDSQLPKDRFSAERLKGVDSTLKIQPAKLEDSAVYLCASSLVGDEQYFGPGTRLTVT.

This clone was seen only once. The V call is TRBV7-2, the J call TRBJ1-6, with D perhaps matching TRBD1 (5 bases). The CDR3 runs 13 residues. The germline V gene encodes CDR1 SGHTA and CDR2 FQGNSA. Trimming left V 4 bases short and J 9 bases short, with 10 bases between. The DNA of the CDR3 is TGTGCCAGCAGCTCCACAGGTGGTTCACCCCTCCACTTT. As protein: CASSSTGGSPLHF.

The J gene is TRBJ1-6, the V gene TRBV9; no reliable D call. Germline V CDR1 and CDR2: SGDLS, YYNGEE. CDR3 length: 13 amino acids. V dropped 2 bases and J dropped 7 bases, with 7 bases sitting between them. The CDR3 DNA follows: TGTGCCAGCAGCGTTAGAGTCAATTCACCCCTCCACTTT. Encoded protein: CASSVRVNSPLHF.

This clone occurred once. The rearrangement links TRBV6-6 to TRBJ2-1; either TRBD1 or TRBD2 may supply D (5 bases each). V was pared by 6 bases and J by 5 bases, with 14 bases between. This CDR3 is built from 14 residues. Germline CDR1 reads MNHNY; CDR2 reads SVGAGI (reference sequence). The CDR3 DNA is TGTGCCAGCAGCAGCGGCAGGGTAGACAATGAGCAGTTCTTC. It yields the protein CASSSGRVDNEQFF.

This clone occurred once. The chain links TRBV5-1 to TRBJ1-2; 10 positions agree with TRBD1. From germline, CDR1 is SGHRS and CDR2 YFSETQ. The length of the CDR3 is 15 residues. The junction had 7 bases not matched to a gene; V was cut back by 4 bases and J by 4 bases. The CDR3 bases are TGCGCCAGCAGCACTGGACAGGGGGAGGCCTATGGCTACACCTTC. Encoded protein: CASSTGQGEAYGYTF.

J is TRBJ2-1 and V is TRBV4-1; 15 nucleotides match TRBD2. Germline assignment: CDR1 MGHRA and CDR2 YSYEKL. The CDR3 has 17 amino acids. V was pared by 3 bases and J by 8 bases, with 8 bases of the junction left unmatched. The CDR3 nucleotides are TGCGCCAGCAGCCAGGTCGGACTAGCGGGAGGGGTCTATGAGCAGTTCTTC. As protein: CASSQVGLAGGVYEQFF.

CDR3 DNA sequence: TGTGCCAGCAGCAGAAACAGGGATGGGGCCAACGTCCTGACTTTC. This translates into CASSRNRDGANVLTF. The rearrangement links TRBV5-4 to TRBJ2-6, with D possibly TRBD1 on 6 matching bases. Between the trimmed V and J ends, which lost 4 bases and 3 bases, there was a span of 11 bases. Germline CDR1 SGHNT, CDR2 YYREEE (reference sequence). The CDR3 covers 15 residues.

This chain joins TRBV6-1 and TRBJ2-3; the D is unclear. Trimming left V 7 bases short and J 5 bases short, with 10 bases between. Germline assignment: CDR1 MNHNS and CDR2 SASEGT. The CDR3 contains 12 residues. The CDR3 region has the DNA TGTGCCAGCACCCCGGACCAAGATACGCAGTATTTT. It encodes CASTPDQDTQYF.

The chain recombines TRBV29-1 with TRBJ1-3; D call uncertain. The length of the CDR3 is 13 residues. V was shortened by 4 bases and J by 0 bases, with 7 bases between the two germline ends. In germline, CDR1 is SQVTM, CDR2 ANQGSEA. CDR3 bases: TGCAGCGTTGCCCCCACCTCTGGAAACACCATATATTTT. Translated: CSVAPTSGNTIYF.